This T cell receptor (beta chain) derives from a study of blood T cell repertoires in COVID-19 (dated by TCRdb to between 2020 and 2021). In the study overall: Collaborator samples came from the United States, Italy and Spain and covered acute and convalescent phases of COVID-19. The material from the prospective study consisted of cDNA or gDNA derived from T cells, B-cell-depleted T cells, or PBMCs. Subjects who had been exposed to COVID-19, were actively infected with it, or had recovered from it provided the deeply sampled blood TCRbeta repertoires that made up the dataset. The sample metadata nearly always contained a de-identified subject ID, COVID-19 status, age in years and sex. A freely available public database, intended as a resource for researchers studying the immune response to SARS-CoV-2, is where the repertoires were released. The samples were drawn from two sources: the first 160 participants of the ongoing ImmuneRACE study, and 1,000 to 1,500 subjects contributed by 6 global collaborators. HLA class I and class II types, where available, came from metadata supplied by the sample provider rather than from assay-based typing. What the study reported, not specific to this receptor: Clinical and demographic metadata were provided uncurated, with the amount varying by source and participant.

There are 15 amino acids in the CDR3, from cysteine to phenylalanine inclusive. Of all the DNA, just the CDR3 is kept, 45 bases in frame from base 1. Reading the germline V gene gives CDR1 SQVTM and CDR2 ANQGSEA. Germline trimming amounts to 7 bases on V and 5 bases on J, with 13 as the count of junction bases outside the gene matches. Of note for this clone: Its antigen is unknown. No base qualities exist here, and no much larger clone lies one base off it.

The immunoSEQ Assay, a bias-controlled multiplex PCR, was used to amplify TCRbeta CDR3 regions from genomic DNA. The study's processing was this. Within the assay, amplification of reference gene primers was used to estimate how many nucleated cells each sample contained. To quantify the absolute abundance of each unique TCRbeta CDR3 rearrangement, sequence reads were collapsed and filtered. For each sample, productive Simpson clonality was calculated as the square root of Simpson's diversity index across productive rearrangements. The clones in this table, taken by TCRdb from immuneACCESS, are in-frame only. Not every clone is retained; where verified, under half of the shortfall comes from an unresolved V gene, and the cause of the rest is unknown. V and J calls and clone size are those listed in that table; D and trimming were worked out from the DNA. In all, the sample holds 200,000 to 250,000 clones, and 82% of those were seen once. 7% to 10% of the sample goes to the ten largest clones.

One collaborating source in Seattle enrolled patients during active infection and followed them longitudinally through the course of disease. The collaborating institutions used their own protocols to collect whole blood in K2EDTA tubes. Collaborator samples were shipped for TCRbeta analysis as frozen whole blood, isolated PBMCs, or DNA extracted from either sample type. Specimen: peripheral blood. The rearrangement joined TRBV29-1 to TRBJ2-3; the central 9 bases match TRBD2. The receptor was isolated from a woman at least 80 years old with COVID-19, enrolled during active disease. In nucleotides, the sequence is TGCAGCGCTACGCCGTGGCCAGCGGGAGGAGATACGCAGTATTTT. Its translation is CSATPWPAGGDTQYF.